Included here is one TCR beta chain sequence, with context. Per the study methods: From reference gene primer amplification, estimates of nucleated cell counts were derived. Some clones are missing from TCRdb's copy, which holds only in-frame ones; the method was immunoSEQ multiplex PCR. V, J and clone size were drawn from that table, and D and trimming were deduced from the DNA. Found here are tens of thousands of clones, 89% of them singletons; the top ten hold about 5.3%. This sample is part of a study of blood T cell repertoires in COVID-19. Study summary: Sample material is recorded as cDNA or gDNA derived from T cells, B-cell-depleted T cells, or PBMCs.

The clonotype comes from a man aged 55 to 70 with active COVID-19. Sequenced input: peripheral blood.

The CDR3 nucleotides are TGTGCCAGCAGCTTAATGCGGGACGGCGGGGAGCTGTTTTTT. It codes for CASSLMRDGGELFF. The genes are TRBV7-9 and TRBJ2-2; D may be TRBD2 (6 bases). This CDR3 is built from 14 residues. V lost 2 bases to trimming and J lost 7 bases, with 11 bases between them. Looked up from germline, CDR1 is SEHNR and CDR2 is FQNEAQ (reference sequence).